These 6 T cell receptor beta chains were sequenced from one sample in a study of human T cells and chemical hapten exposure. Stated time point: pre-sensitization, week 0. Treatment defined: therapeutic diphenylcyclopropenone sensitization with weekly scalp DPC. MiXCR, applied by TCRdb to the RACE reads, yields one record per CDR3 protein. This sample has 240,000 or so distinct CDR3 sequences; more than 6.5% occur once, and the top ten carry 2% to 3%. The sample consisted of whole blood, taken in connection with sensitization to the hapten diphenylcyclopropenone (DPC). These receptors came from a woman aged 40 to 50 with alopecia areata. Some clones in this sample may be carry-over from other donors' samples.

This clonotype has at least ten counts. The rearrangement joins TRBV11-2 to TRBJ2-2; a possible D gene is TRBD1 (6 bases). The length of the CDR3 is 15 residues. The germline CDR1 and CDR2 sequences are SGHAT and FQNNGV. Trimming shortened V by 1 base and J by 2 bases, and 8 bases separated the two germline ends. This CDR3 reads CASSLVTGNTGELFF. Written as DNA, the CDR3 is TGTGCCAGCAGCTTAGTGACAGGAAACACCGGGGAGCTGTTTTTT.

There are a few counts of this clonotype. The chain joins TRBV7-9 to TRBJ1-5; D unclear. The CDR3 totals 13 residues. V was shortened by 6 bases and J by 5 bases, with 11 bases between the two germline ends. Germline lookup yields CDR1 SEHNR and CDR2 FQNEAQ (reference sequence). The CDR3 bases are TGTGCCAGCAGTTTGGAAAGGGATCAGCCCCAGCATTTT. As protein: CASSLERDQPQHF.

The sample holds a few counts of this clonotype. This chain uses TRBV4-1 with TRBJ1-3; 10 positions agree with TRBD1. Unmatched junction bases numbered 6, after V lost 1 base and J lost 0 bases. This CDR3 contains 18 residues. CDR1 MGHRA and CDR2 YSYEKL come from the germline V gene. The CDR3 reads CASSQGRDRGLSGNTIYF. In nucleotides, the CDR3 is TGCGCCAGCAGCCAAGGCCGGGACAGGGGACTCTCTGGAAACACCATATATTTT.

This clonotype was seen a handful of times. The chain combines TRBV12-3 or TRBV12-4 with TRBJ2-3, with TRBD1 matching 11 bases. The junction had 6 bases not matched to a gene; V was cut back by 6 bases and J by 4 bases. The CDR3 length is 15 residues. The CDR3 loop is CASSPSGQGADTQYF. The CDR3 DNA reads TGTGCCAGCAGCCCCTCGGGACAGGGGGCAGATACGCAGTATTTT.

The rearrangement uses TRBV9 and TRBJ2-3; possible D gene TRBD2, 6 bases. V was pared by 4 bases and J by 2 bases, with 20 bases between. CDR1 and CDR2 (germline): SGDLS, YYNGEE. The CDR3 has 17 amino acids. The CDR3 sequence is CASSPSAGRGFTDTQYF. The CDR3 region has the DNA TGTGCCAGCAGCCCCTCGGCGGGACGGGGTTTCACAGATACGCAGTATTTT.

The V and J genes are TRBV6-2 or TRBV6-3 and TRBJ2-1; 12 bases are shared with TRBD2. Per germline, CDR1 MNHEY and CDR2 SVGEGT. Trimming at V came to 5 bases and at J to 6 bases, leaving 5 bases not matched to a gene. The CDR3 runs 15 residues. This chain's CDR3 is CASSQTSGRTNEQFF. For the CDR3, the DNA is TGTGCCAGCAGTCAAACTAGCGGGAGGACCAATGAGCAGTTCTTC.